This T cell receptor beta chain was sequenced in a study of shared clonotypes between healthy human individuals. The CDR3 consists of 17 residues. The V gene's germline CDR1 is SGHAT and CDR2 FQNNGV. V gave up 5 bases and J gave up 3 bases; unmatched junction bases: 7. Cells designated naive CD8 were CD45RO-negative and were positively selected for CCR7, with terminally differentiated effector memory CD45RA+ cells excluded. Sequenced by immunoSEQ multiplex PCR; TCRdb stores in-frame clones only, minus some. The top ten clones hold roughly 1% of a sample with around 2,100,000 clones, about 95% of them seen once.

Sequencing input: naive CD8+ T cells sorted from blood. The clonotype was recovered from a man in his late teens or twenties in good health. This rearrangement joins TRBV11-2 to TRBJ2-2; 12 bases match TRBD2. This CDR3 reads CASSPRTSGVYTGELFF. The DNA of the CDR3 is TGTGCCAGCAGCCCGCGGACTAGCGGGGTATACACCGGGGAGCTGTTTTTT.